This T cell receptor (beta chain) was found in a study of blood T cell repertoires in COVID-19. Study in general: In each case, the material was cDNA or gDNA derived from T cells, B-cell-depleted T cells, or PBMCs.

CDR3 length: 16 residues. Germline CDR1 is LNHDA and CDR2 is SQIVND (reference sequence). V gave up 5 bases and J gave up 2 bases; unmatched junction bases: 4. The authors' processing: Nucleated cell counts were estimated from reference gene primer amplification. Repertoires were generated with immunoSEQ multiplex PCR, while TCRdb's copy carries only in-frame clones and drops some. V and J calls and clone size are copied from that table; D and trimming were computed from the DNA. The table lists about 260,000 clones, about nine tenths of them singletons, with 11% in the top ten. Recruited during active infection, patients (from Seattle) were subsequently followed longitudinally. This clone was recorded only once.

This clonotype originated in a woman between 25 and 40 years old with COVID-19, enrolled during active disease. Sequencing was performed on peripheral blood. The chain uses TRBV19 and TRBJ2-3; TRBD2 agrees at 13 bases. The CDR3 DNA reads as TGTGCCAGTAGTCCGGGGACTAGCGGGGTCACAGATACGCAGTATTTT. Encoded protein: CASSPGTSGVTDTQYF.